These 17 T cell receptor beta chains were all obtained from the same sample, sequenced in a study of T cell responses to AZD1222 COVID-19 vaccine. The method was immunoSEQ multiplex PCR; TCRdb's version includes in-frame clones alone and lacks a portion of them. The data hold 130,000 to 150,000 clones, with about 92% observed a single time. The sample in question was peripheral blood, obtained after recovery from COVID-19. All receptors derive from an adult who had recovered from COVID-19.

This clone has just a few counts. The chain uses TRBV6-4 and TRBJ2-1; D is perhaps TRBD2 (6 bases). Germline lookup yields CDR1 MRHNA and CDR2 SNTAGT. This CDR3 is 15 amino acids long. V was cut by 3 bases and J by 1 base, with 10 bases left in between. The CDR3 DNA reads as TGTGCCAGCAGTGAGACTAGTGGTTCCTACAATGAGCAGTTCTTC. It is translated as CASSETSGSYNEQFF.

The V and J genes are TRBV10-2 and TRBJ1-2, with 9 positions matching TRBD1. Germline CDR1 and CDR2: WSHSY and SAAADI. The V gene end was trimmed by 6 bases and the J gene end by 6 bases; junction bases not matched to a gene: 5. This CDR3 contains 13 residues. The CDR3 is CASSRDRVNGYTF. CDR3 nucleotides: TGCGCCAGCAGCCGGGACAGGGTTAATGGCTACACCTTC.

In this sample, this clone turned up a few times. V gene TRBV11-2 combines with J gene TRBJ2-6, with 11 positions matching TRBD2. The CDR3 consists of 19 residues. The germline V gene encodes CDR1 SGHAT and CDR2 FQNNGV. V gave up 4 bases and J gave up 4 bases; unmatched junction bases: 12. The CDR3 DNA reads TGTGCCAGCAGCTCCTTCTTAGCGGGAGGGCCGGACGGGGCCAACGTCCTGACTTTC. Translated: CASSSFLAGGPDGANVLTF.

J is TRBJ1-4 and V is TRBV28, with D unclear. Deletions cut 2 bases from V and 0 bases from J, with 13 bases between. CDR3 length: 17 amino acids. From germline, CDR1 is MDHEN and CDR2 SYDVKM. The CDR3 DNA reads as TGTGCCAGCAGTTTACAAACGCAGGCGGCAACTAATGAAAAACTGTTTTTT. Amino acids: CASSLQTQAATNEKLFF.

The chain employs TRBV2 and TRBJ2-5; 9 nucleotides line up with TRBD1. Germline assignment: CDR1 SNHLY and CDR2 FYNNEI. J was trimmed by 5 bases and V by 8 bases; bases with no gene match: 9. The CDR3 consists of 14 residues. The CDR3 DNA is TGTGCCAGCGGTGGGACAGGGATGCGGGAGACCCAGTACTTC. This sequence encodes CASGGTGMRETQYF. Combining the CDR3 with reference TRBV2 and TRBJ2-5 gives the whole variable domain EPEVTQTPSHQVTQMGQEVILRCVPISNHLYFYWYRQILGQKVEFLVSFYNNEISEKSEIFDDQFSVERPDGSNFTLKIRSTKLEDSAMYFCASGGTGMRETQYFGPGTRLLVL.

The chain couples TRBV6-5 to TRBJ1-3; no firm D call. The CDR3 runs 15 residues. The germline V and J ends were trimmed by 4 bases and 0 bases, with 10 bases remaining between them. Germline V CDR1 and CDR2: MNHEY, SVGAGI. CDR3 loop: CASSSWGGSGNTIYF. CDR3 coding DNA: TGTGCCAGCAGTTCTTGGGGAGGCTCTGGAAACACCATATATTTT.

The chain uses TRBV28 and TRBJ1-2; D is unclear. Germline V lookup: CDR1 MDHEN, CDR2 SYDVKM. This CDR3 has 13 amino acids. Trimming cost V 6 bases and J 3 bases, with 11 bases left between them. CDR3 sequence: CASSPSPYYGYTF. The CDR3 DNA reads TGTGCCAGCAGCCCAAGTCCGTACTATGGCTACACCTTC.

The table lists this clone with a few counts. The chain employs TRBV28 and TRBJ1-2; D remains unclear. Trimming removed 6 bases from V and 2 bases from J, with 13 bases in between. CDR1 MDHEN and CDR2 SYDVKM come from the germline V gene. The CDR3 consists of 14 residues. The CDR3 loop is CASRPWTENYGYTF. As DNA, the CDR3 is TGTGCCAGCAGACCATGGACTGAAAACTATGGCTACACCTTC.

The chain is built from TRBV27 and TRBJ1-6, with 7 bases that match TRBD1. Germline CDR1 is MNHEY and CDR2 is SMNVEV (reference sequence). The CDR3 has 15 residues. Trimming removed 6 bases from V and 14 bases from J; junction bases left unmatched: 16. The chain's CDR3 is CASSLGTAGLGALHF. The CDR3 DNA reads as TGTGCCAGCAGCCTCGGGACAGCGGGTTTGGGGGCCCTCCACTTT.

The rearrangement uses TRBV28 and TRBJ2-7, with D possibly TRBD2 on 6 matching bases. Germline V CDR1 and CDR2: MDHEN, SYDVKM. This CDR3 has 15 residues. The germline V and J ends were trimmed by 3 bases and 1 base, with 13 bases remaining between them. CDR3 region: CASSFGWDSSYEQYF. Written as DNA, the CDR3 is TGTGCCAGCAGTTTCGGATGGGACTCGTCCTACGAGCAGTACTTC.

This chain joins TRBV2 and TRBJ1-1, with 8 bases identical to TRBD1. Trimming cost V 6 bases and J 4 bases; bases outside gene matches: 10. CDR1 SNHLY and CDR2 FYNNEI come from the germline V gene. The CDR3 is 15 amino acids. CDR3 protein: CASSRYRGEGTEAFF. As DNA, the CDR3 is TGTGCCAGCAGCCGTTACAGGGGGGAAGGCACTGAAGCTTTCTTT. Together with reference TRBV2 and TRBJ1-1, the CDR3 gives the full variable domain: EPEVTQTPSHQVTQMGQEVILRCVPISNHLYFYWYRQILGQKVEFLVSFYNNEISEKSEIFDDQFSVERPDGSNFTLKIRSTKLEDSAMYFCASSRYRGEGTEAFFGQGTRLTVV.

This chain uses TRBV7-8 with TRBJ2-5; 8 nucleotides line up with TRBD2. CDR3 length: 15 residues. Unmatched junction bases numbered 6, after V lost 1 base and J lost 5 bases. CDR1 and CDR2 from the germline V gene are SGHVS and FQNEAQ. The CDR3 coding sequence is TGTGCCAGCAGCTTAGTCGGGAGGGCGTTGGAGACCCAGTACTTC. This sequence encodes CASSLVGRALETQYF.

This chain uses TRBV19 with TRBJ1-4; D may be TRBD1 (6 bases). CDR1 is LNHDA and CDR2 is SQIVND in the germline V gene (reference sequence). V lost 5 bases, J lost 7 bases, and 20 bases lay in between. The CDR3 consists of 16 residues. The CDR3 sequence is CASSPRGALGGEKLFF. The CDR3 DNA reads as TGTGCCAGTAGTCCCCGGGGGGCTTTAGGAGGTGAAAAACTGTTTTTT.

In DNA, the CDR3 is TGTGCCAGCAGTACCTGGACAGGGAGGGAGACCCAGTACTTC. It is translated as CASSTWTGRETQYF. The V and J genes are TRBV28 and TRBJ2-5, with 8 nucleotides matching TRBD1. Germline V gene lookup returns CDR1 MDHEN and CDR2 SYDVKM. The CDR3 sequence is 14 residues long. J was trimmed by 5 bases and V by 5 bases; bases with no gene match: 7.

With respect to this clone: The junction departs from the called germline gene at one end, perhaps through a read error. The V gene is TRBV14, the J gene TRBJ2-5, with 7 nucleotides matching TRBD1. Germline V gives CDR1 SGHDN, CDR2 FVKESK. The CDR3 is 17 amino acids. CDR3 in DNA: TGTGTCAGCAGCTCCCGGACAGGTCAGGGTGTCGGCGAGACCCAGTACTTC. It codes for CVSSSRTGQGVGETQYF.

DNA for the CDR3: TGCGCCAGCAGCTTGGGCCGGGACAGCTTAAACACCGGGGAGCTGTTTTTT. This translates into CASSLGRDSLNTGELFF. The V gene is TRBV5-1, the J gene TRBJ2-2; 7 nucleotides align to TRBD1. Germline trimming cut 0 bases from V and 2 bases from J; bases unmatched to any gene: 7. The CDR3 has 17 amino acids. CDR1 is SGHRS and CDR2 is YFSETQ in the germline V gene.

The CDR3: CASKPSWGTDTQYF. The CDR3 nucleotides read TGTGCCAGCAAGCCTAGCTGGGGAACAGATACGCAGTATTTT. V is TRBV11-2 and J is TRBJ2-3; tentatively, D is TRBD2 (5 bases). CDR1 is SGHAT, CDR2 FQNNGV, per germline. The V end was cut by 7 bases, the J end by 3 bases, with 14 bases between. The CDR3 is made up of 14 amino acids.